The 27 T cell receptor beta chains below come from one sample, sequenced in a study of blood T cell repertoires in acute mononucleosis. The time point denotes: acute infectious mononucleosis, at clinical presentation within 2 weeks of symptom onset (visit 1). Some clones are missing from TCRdb's copy, which holds only in-frame ones; the method was immunoSEQ multiplex PCR. This table holds 1,200 to 1,500 clones, less than 30% found once. Points from the study as a whole: Public beta motifs plus an AV5-AJ31 alpha motif appeared to drive GLC-BM selection.

The sequenced sample was EBV GLC epitope tetramer+ CD8+ T cells sorted from PBMCs, obtained during acute infectious mononucleosis. As to subset: CD8 T cells binding tetramer with EBV BMLF1 280-288 peptide (GLC-BM). The receptor set was obtained from a woman between 18 and 30 years old with infectious mononucleosis caused by EBV.

In regard to this clone: With a far larger clone one base away, a read error is the likely cause. The CDR3 is CASNLGQIVPGEQYF. The DNA of the CDR3 is TGTGCCAGCAACCTGGGACAGATCGTGCCGGGCGAGCAGTACTTC. The chain has TRBV7-2 and TRBJ2-7; 7 bases match TRBD1. This CDR3 contains 15 residues. V shed 7 bases and J 6 bases; nucleotides not matched to a gene: 15. The V gene's germline CDR1 is SGHTA and CDR2 FQGNSA.

Details on this clone: Given a far larger clone just one base away, this is likely a sequencing read error. This same CDR3 is encoded by further DNA sequences in the sample. The gene calls are TRBV9 and TRBJ2-1, with D possibly called TRBD1 or TRBD2 (5 bases each). CDR3 length equals 13 residues. Germline lookup yields CDR1 SGDLS and CDR2 YYNGEE. CDR3 loop: CASSVAGGDELFF. CDR3 in DNA: TGTGCCAGCAGCGTCGCTGGGGGTGATGAGCTGTTCTTC.

There are a few counts of this clone. V gene TRBV11-2 combines with J gene TRBJ2-3, with D perhaps assigned TRBD1 or TRBD2 (5 bases each). There are 15 residues in the CDR3. Deletions cut 7 bases from V and 4 bases from J, with 18 bases between. CDR1 is SGHAT and CDR2 is FQNNGV in the germline V gene. CDR3 DNA: TGTGCCAGCATTTACTCGGGGCTAGGCGCAGATACGCAGTATTTT. Translating gives CASIYSGLGADTQYF.

This clone came up a few times. As DNA, the CDR3 is TGTGCCAGCCAGTCTCCCGGGGGCATTCAGTACTTC. Its translation: CASQSPGGIQYF. V usage is TRBV14 and J usage is TRBJ2-4; perhaps TRBD2 as D (6 bases). Between the trimmed V and J ends, which lost 8 bases and 9 bases, there was a span of 14 bases. Germline-derived CDR1 and CDR2 are SGHDN and FVKESK. This CDR3 has 12 amino acids.

On this clone itself: A much bigger clone sits one base away, suggesting this may be a read error. V gene TRBV29-1 combines with J gene TRBJ1-1, with 8 bases aligning to TRBD1. The CDR3 has 13 amino acids. Germline loops: CDR1 SQVTM, CDR2 ANQGSEA. The DNA of the CDR3 is TGCATCGTGGGGGGACAGGCGTACACTGAAGCTTTCTTT. Encoded protein: CIVGGQAYTEAFF.

This clone has a handful of counts. With only one base between it and a far larger clone, this is likely a read error. Other DNA sequences in this specimen translate into the identical CDR3. This rearrangement joins TRBV6-5 to TRBJ2-7, with 8 nucleotides matching TRBD2. Germline values: CDR1 MNHEY, CDR2 SVGAGI. This CDR3 region has 15 residues. The V segment lost 6 bases and the J segment 3 bases; nucleotides outside the gene matches: 10. The CDR3 reads CASSPTSGSVYEQYF. As DNA, the CDR3 is TGTGCCAGCAGCCCGACCAGCGGGAGTGTCTACGAGCAGTACTTC.

This clone was recorded once. The rearrangement joins TRBV7-2 to TRBJ2-7; 7 bases align to TRBD1. Germline CDR1 reads SGHTA; CDR2 reads FQGNSA. The CDR3 sequence is 15 residues long. The CDR3 DNA reads TGTTCCATCAACCTGGGACAGATCCTGCCGTGCGAGCAGTACTTC. Protein: CSINLGQILPCEQYF.

Of note for this clone: The sample carries other DNA sequences with the same CDR3. This rearrangement joins TRBV9 to TRBJ2-1, with 9 bases lining up with TRBD2. Germline loops: CDR1 SGDLS, CDR2 YYNGEE. The CDR3 sequence is 13 residues long. V lost 3 bases and J lost 8; bases outside the gene matches: 3. The CDR3 DNA is TGTGCCAGCAGCGGCGCGGGGGGGGATGAGCAGTTCTTC. It translates to CASSGAGGDEQFF.

This clone was picked up many times. The junction and the germline gene differ at one end; a read error may be behind it. This sample also contains other DNA sequences that code for the same CDR3. The CDR3 loop reads CASSLRSGIAPRTQYF. CDR3 nucleotide sequence: TGTGCCAGCAGCTTGAGGAGCGGCATTGCCCCCAGAACCCAGTACTTC. The chain links TRBV5-1 to TRBJ2-5, with D maybe TRBD2 (5 bases). The CDR3 consists of 16 residues. Germline CDR1 is SGHRS and CDR2 is YFSETQ. The whole variable domain, filled in from reference TRBV5-1 and TRBJ2-5, reads KAGVTQTPRYLIKTRGQQVTLSCSPISGHRSVSWYQQTPGQGLQFLFEYFSETQRNKGNFPGRFSGRQFSNSRSEMNVSTLELGDSALYLCASSLRSGIAPRTQYFGPGTRLLVL.

The J gene is TRBJ2-7, the V gene TRBV5-1; unclear D gene. Germline V gene sequence: CDR1 SGHRS, CDR2 YFSETQ. This CDR3 has 14 amino acids. CDR3 loop: CQQLGQKGAEEQYF. CDR3 DNA: TGCCAGCAGCTTGGCCAAAAGGGTGCGGAGGAGCAGTACTTC.

This clone was seen once. A read error may produce the germline difference seen at one junction end. The rearrangement joins TRBV29-1 to TRBJ1-1, with D perhaps matching TRBD1 (5 bases). Germline loops: CDR1 SQVTM, CDR2 ANQGSEA. The CDR3 spans 13 residues. The CDR3 DNA reads TGCAGCGTGGGGGGAGTGGCGAACACTGAATCTTTCTTT. It yields the protein CSVGGVANTESFF.

There are a few counts of this clone. This is likely an artifact of a read error, given a far larger clone one base away. In the same sample, other DNA sequences code for this CDR3. The chain links TRBV9 to TRBJ2-1; the match to TRBD2 covers 8 bases. V dropped 0 bases and J dropped 12; count of bases not matched to a gene: 5. The CDR3 contains 13 residues. Germline CDR1 is SGDLS and CDR2 is YYNGEE. The CDR3 bases are TGTGCCAGCAGCGTAGCCGGGGGGGATGGGCAGTTCTTC. This sequence encodes CASSVAGGDGQFF.

To note about this clone: Being one base from a much bigger clone, this may be a read error. The chain employs TRBV25-1 and TRBJ2-1; 7 nucleotides line up with TRBD2. V dropped 6 bases and J dropped 5; count of bases not matched to a gene: 4. The CDR3 length is 13 residues. CDR1 MGHDK and CDR2 SYGVNS come from the germline V gene. The CDR3: CASSWRENNEQFF. In nucleotides, the CDR3 is TGTGCCAGCAGCTGGCGGGAGAACAATGAGCAGTTCTTC.

About this clone itself: This sequence may be a read error, since a much larger clone differs from it by one base. The DNA of the CDR3 is TGTGCCAGCAGCTTAGCCCATAAAGCGGGAGGCAATGAGCAGTTCTTC. Translating gives CASSLAHKAGGNEQFF. This rearrangement joins TRBV25-1 to TRBJ2-1, with 9 bases fitting TRBD2. V gave up 6 bases and J gave up 6 bases; unmatched junction bases: 12. The CDR3 is made up of 16 amino acids. Germline CDR1 and CDR2: MGHDK and SYGVNS.

This clone showed up many times. The chain employs TRBV6-5 and TRBJ2-7; D is unclear. The CDR3 runs to 13 residues. Germline V gene sequence: CDR1 MNHEY, CDR2 SVGAGI. Trimming took 4 bases from V and 2 from J, leaving 9 bases between them. CDR3 protein: CASSLGPAYEQYF. In nucleotides, the CDR3 is TGTGCCAGCAGTTTAGGGCCCGCCTACGAGCAGTACTTC.

This clone was counted ten times or more. The V gene is TRBV27, the J gene TRBJ1-1; TRBD1 aligns across 10 bases. This CDR3 spans 14 amino acids. The trim removed 5 bases at V and 5 bases at J, leaving 5 bases unmatched. CDR1 MNHEY and CDR2 SMNVEV come from the germline V gene (reference sequence). This chain's CDR3 is CASSGDRGVTEAFF. The CDR3 DNA reads as TGTGCCAGCAGTGGGGACAGGGGAGTTACTGAAGCTTTCTTT.

At least ten counts were recorded for this clone. V is TRBV5-5 and J is TRBJ2-1, with D possibly TRBD1 on 6 matching bases. Germline V gene lookup returns CDR1 SGHKS and CDR2 YYEKEE (reference sequence). Trimming shortened V by 7 bases and J by 7 bases, and 15 bases separated the two germline ends. The CDR3 length is 13 residues. CDR3 sequence reads: CASEAPQGNEQFF. CDR3 bases: TGTGCCAGCGAAGCTCCACAGGGTAATGAGCAGTTCTTC.

The chain has TRBV5-8 and TRBJ2-7, with TRBD1 identical over 7 bases. The germline V gene has CDR1 SGHTS and CDR2 YDEGEE. The CDR3 has 15 amino acids. V dropped 6 bases and J dropped 6; count of bases not matched to a gene: 15. The CDR3 nucleotides read TGTGCCAGCAACCTGGGACAGATCCTGCCGGGCGAGCAGTACTTC. It is translated as CASNLGQILPGEQYF.

This clone has a count of ten or more. This likely reflects a read error, since a far larger clone is one base away. Other DNA sequences in the sample encode the same CDR3. V usage is TRBV7-2 and J usage is TRBJ2-1; a possible D gene is TRBD2 (6 bases). CDR1 SGHTA and CDR2 FQGNSA come from the germline V gene. The CDR3 is made up of 13 amino acids. CDR3 amino acids: CASSVAGGDEQFF. DNA of the CDR3: TGTGCCAGCAGCGTAGCTGGAGGGGATGAGCAGTTCTTC.

On this clone: A far more abundant clone sits one base away, making this likely a read error. This chain uses TRBV29-1 with TRBJ1-1; 8 bases fit TRBD1. Germline V gene data show CDR1 as SQVTM and CDR2 as ANQGSEA. V shed 6 bases, J shed 3 bases, and the junction held 6 bases outside the gene matches. CDR3 length: 13 residues. For the CDR3, the DNA is TGCAGCGTGGGGGGACAGGCGTACACTGAAGCTTTCTTT. The encoded protein is CSVGGQAYTEAFF.

This clone was counted at least ten times. A far larger clone lies a single base away; this is likely a read error. This rearrangement joins TRBV7-2 to TRBJ2-7; 7 bases align to TRBD1. CDR3 length: 15 residues. The J segment lost 6 bases and the V segment lost 7 bases, leaving 15 bases of the junction unmatched. The germline CDR1 and CDR2 sequences are SGHTA and FQGNSA. The CDR3 nucleotides read TGTGCCAGCATCCTGGGACAGATCCTGCCGGGCGAGCAGTACTTC. Encoded protein: CASILGQILPGEQYF.

Comments on this clone: The identical CDR3 is also encoded by other nucleotide sequences in the sample. The chain is built from TRBV9 and TRBJ2-1; D may correspond to TRBD1 or TRBD2 (7 bases each). CDR1 is SGDLS, CDR2 YYNGEE, per germline. Trimming shortened V by 3 bases and J by 8 bases, and 12 bases separated the two germline ends. This CDR3 spans 13 amino acids. The CDR3 coding sequence is TGTGCCAGCAGCGGAGCAGGGGGGGATGAGCAGTTCTTC. It encodes CASSGAGGDEQFF.

The V gene is TRBV27, the J gene TRBJ2-7; the D call may be TRBD1 or TRBD2 (5 bases each). Germline V CDR1 and CDR2: MNHEY, SMNVEV (reference sequence). This CDR3 region has 12 residues. Trimming cost V 6 bases and J 3 bases, with 9 bases left between them. The CDR3 DNA is TGTGCCAGCAGCACTGGGGGCTACGAGCAGTACTTC. This encodes CASSTGGYEQYF.

This clone was counted only a few times. A read error is the likely source, as a far larger clone sits one nucleotide away. The V call is TRBV14, the J call TRBJ2-4; D may match TRBD1 or TRBD2 (6 bases each). The J call may be mistaken, given a closer DNA end match to TRBJ2-1. Germline-derived CDR1 and CDR2 are SGHDN and FVKESK. The CDR3 has 13 amino acids. The CDR3 protein is CASSLSPGGIQFF. For the CDR3, the DNA is TGTGCCAGCAGCCTGTCTCCCGGGGGCATTCAGTTCTTC.

In its sample, this clone was seen many times. The J gene is TRBJ2-3, the V gene TRBV11-2; no definite D call. The length of the CDR3 is 12 residues. V shed 6 bases and J shed 6 bases, with 10 bases lying between them. The germline V gene has CDR1 SGHAT and CDR2 FQNNGV. CDR3 region: CASSGARDTQYF. CDR3 in DNA: TGTGCCAGCAGTGGTGCCCGGGATACGCAGTATTTT.

In the case of this clone: Given a much more abundant clone one base away, this may be a read error. J is TRBJ1-4 and V is TRBV29-1; 8 bases are shared with TRBD1. Germline V lookup: CDR1 SQVTM, CDR2 ANQGSEA. This CDR3 contains 14 residues. V shed 6 bases and J 3 bases; nucleotides not matched to a gene: 6. The CDR3 sequence is CSVGSGGSNEKLFF. The DNA for the CDR3 is TGCAGCGTCGGGTCAGGGGGCTCTAATGAAAAACTGTTTTTT.

In regard to this clone: This likely traces to a read error, being one base from a far larger clone. The sample holds other DNA sequences that translate to the same CDR3. The chain joins TRBV29-1 to TRBJ1-1, with 8 bases that match TRBD1. CDR1 and CDR2 (germline): SQVTM, ANQGSEA. This CDR3 comprises 13 residues. CDR3 bases: TGCAGGGTGGGGGGACAGGCGAACACTGAAGCTTTCTTT. This codes for CRVGGQANTEAFF.